Listed here are 27 T cell receptor beta chains from one sample, sequenced in a study of beta chain features in type 1 diabetes. Study findings and constraints: Significant though moderate, a shortening of TCRB CDR3s appeared in all four CD4+ subsets of Type 1 diabetes patients.

Their target antigens are unknown. Expressed TCRB transcripts were sequenced because the entire RNA isolate underwent reverse transcription. Data came from immunoSEQ multiplex PCR; TCRdb stores just in-frame clones and leaves some out. The sample records 640,000 or so clones, roughly 12% being singletons. The sample consisted of naive CD4+ T cells from blood. These receptors originate from a young man with type 1 diabetes.

V gene TRBV10-3 combines with J gene TRBJ2-1; D tentatively reads TRBD1 or TRBD2 (5 bases each). The germline V gene has CDR1 ENHRY and CDR2 SYGVKD. The CDR3 length is 15 residues. V lost 0 bases to trimming and J lost 5 bases, with 11 bases between them. DNA of the CDR3: TGTGCCATCAGTGAGTCGAGTGTGGGACACAATGAGCAGTTCTTC. Translated: CAISESSVGHNEQFF.

The J gene is TRBJ2-3, the V gene TRBV25-1, with TRBD1 as a possible D gene (5 bases). CDR1 MGHDK and CDR2 SYGVNS come from the germline V gene. The CDR3 has 15 amino acids. The V and J ends lost 1 base and 2 bases respectively, with 10 bases between them. In nucleotides, the CDR3 is TGTGCCAGCAGTGAATTGTCAGGGTTCACAGATACGCAGTATTTT. Its protein product is CASSELSGFTDTQYF.

This chain connects TRBV19 to TRBJ1-5; unclear D gene. Germline CDR1 reads LNHDA; CDR2 reads SQIVND (reference sequence). With 5 bases removed from V and 0 bases from J, the gap between germline ends came to 14 bases. The CDR3 length is 16 residues. The CDR3 loop reads CASSPRDKISNQPQHF. In nucleotides, the CDR3 is TGTGCCAGTAGTCCTCGGGATAAAATTAGCAATCAGCCCCAGCATTTT.

The sample holds a few counts of this clone. V gene TRBV5-1 combines with J gene TRBJ2-5; 7 positions match TRBD1. V dropped 0 bases and J dropped 2; count of bases not matched to a gene: 4. This CDR3 contains 15 residues. CDR1 is SGHRS, CDR2 YFSETQ, per germline. The CDR3 DNA reads as TGCGCCAGCAGCTTGGGGACAGGCTTGCAAGAGACCCAGTACTTC. Its protein product is CASSLGTGLQETQYF.

The chain has TRBV7-9 and TRBJ2-7; D call uncertain. The CDR3 is 13 amino acids. Trimming took off 1 base at V and 3 bases at J, with 7 bases between the two ends. Germline-derived CDR1 and CDR2 are SEHNR and FQNEAQ (reference sequence). The CDR3: CASSLGKLYEQYF. CDR3 DNA: TGTGCCAGCAGCTTAGGCAAACTCTACGAGCAGTACTTC. Full variable domain (remainder filled in from reference TRBV7-9 and TRBJ2-7): DTGVSQNPRHKITKRGQNVTFRCDPISEHNRLYWYRQTLGQGPEFLTYFQNEAQLEKSRLLSDRFSAERPKGSFSTLEIQRTEQGDSAMYLCASSLGKLYEQYFGPGTRLTVT.

A word on this clone: This sample also contains other DNA sequences that code for the same CDR3. The chain uses TRBV5-1 and TRBJ2-7, with D hard to call. Trimming stripped 0 bases from V and 2 bases from J, with 6 bases between. The germline V gene encodes CDR1 SGHRS and CDR2 YFSETQ. The CDR3 contains 13 residues. CDR3: CASSLAQAYEQYF. CDR3 in DNA: TGCGCCAGCAGCTTGGCTCAGGCCTACGAGCAGTACTTC.

This clone was observed a few times. V gene TRBV5-1 combines with J gene TRBJ2-6; 8 nucleotides align to TRBD1. The CDR3 extends over 16 amino acids. Losses at the gene ends were 3 bases for V and 1 base for J; bases not matched to a gene: 3. The germline gives CDR1 SGHRS, CDR2 YFSETQ. DNA for the CDR3: TGCGCCAGCAGCTCCCAGGGGGCATCTGGGGCCAACGTCCTGACTTTC. Translated, it gives CASSSQGASGANVLTF.

The rearrangement uses TRBV7-9 and TRBJ2-5; the D gene is possibly TRBD1 (6 bases). Deletions cut 3 bases from V and 0 bases from J, with 8 bases between. CDR1 and CDR2 (germline): SEHNR, FQNEAQ (reference sequence). The CDR3 loop spans 14 amino acids. CDR3 sequence (DNA): TGTGCCAGCAGCTTCCGACAGGACCAAGAGACCCAGTACTTC. This gives the protein CASSFRQDQETQYF.

The chain joins TRBV14 to TRBJ1-2, with a tentative D call TRBD1 (5 bases). The CDR3 consists of 14 residues. Trimming took off 4 bases at V and 7 bases at J, with 16 bases between the two ends. The germline gives CDR1 SGHDN, CDR2 FVKESK. The CDR3 region has the DNA TGTGCCAGCAGCCCGGGACGGCCAGGGACTGGCTACACCTTC. This sequence encodes CASSPGRPGTGYTF.

There are a few counts of this clone. The chain uses TRBV18 and TRBJ2-5; maybe TRBD1 (5 bases). Trimming shortened V by 1 base and J by 4 bases, and 13 bases separated the two germline ends. This CDR3 has 15 amino acids. The germline gives CDR1 KGHSH, CDR2 LQKENI. The CDR3 spells CASSPRQGLAETQYF. CDR3 DNA: TGTGCCAGCTCACCACGGCAGGGTTTGGCAGAGACCCAGTACTTC. Complete variable domain (other parts from reference TRBV18 and TRBJ2-5): NAGVMQNPRHLVRRRGQEARLRCSPMKGHSHVYWYRQLPEEGLKFMVYLQKENIIDESGMPKERFSAEFPKEGPSILRIQQVVRGDSAAYFCASSPRQGLAETQYFGPGTRLLVL.

The chain combines TRBV28 with TRBJ2-5, with D unclear. Germline CDR1 and CDR2: MDHEN and SYDVKM. The CDR3 sequence is 13 residues long. Trimming took off 3 bases at V and 0 bases at J, with 5 bases between the two ends. CDR3 nucleotide sequence: TGTGCCAGCAGTTTGTACGACCAAGAGACCCAGTACTTC. Translating gives CASSLYDQETQYF.

This clone was observed a few times. V gene TRBV5-6 combines with J gene TRBJ2-2; D perhaps matches TRBD1 (6 bases). This CDR3 has 15 amino acids. Germline V gives CDR1 SGHDT, CDR2 YYEEEE. V was pared by 4 bases and J by 8 bases, with 18 bases between. CDR3 region: CASSPKRTARGELFF. The CDR3 DNA follows: TGTGCCAGCAGCCCGAAAAGGACAGCCAGAGGGGAGCTGTTTTTT.

The sample holds a few counts of this clone. The chain recombines TRBV9 with TRBJ2-5, with D perhaps matching TRBD2 (7 bases). Trimming took 0 bases from V and 2 from J, leaving 11 bases between them. This CDR3 region has 15 residues. Germline V gives CDR1 SGDLS, CDR2 YYNGEE. The CDR3 loop reads CASSVARGLQETQYF. DNA for the CDR3: TGTGCCAGCAGCGTAGCGCGGGGGCTACAAGAGACCCAGTACTTC.

Only a few counts were recorded for this clone. Other nucleotide sequences from this sample produce the same CDR3. The chain links TRBV18 to TRBJ2-1; TRBD2 matches 15 bases. The CDR3 loop spans 15 amino acids. Germline-derived CDR1 and CDR2 are KGHSH and LQKENI. The trim removed 3 bases at V and 9 bases at J, leaving 3 bases unmatched. In DNA, the CDR3 is TGTGCCAGCTCACCGCCGGGACTAGCGGGGGGTGAGCAGTTCTTC. Protein product: CASSPPGLAGGEQFF.

The gene calls are TRBV18 and TRBJ2-7; 7 bases match TRBD1. V was pared by 5 bases and J by 2 bases, with 0 bases of the junction left unmatched. Germline lookup yields CDR1 KGHSH and CDR2 LQKENI. This CDR3 region has 12 residues. CDR3 nucleotides: TGTGCCAGCTCAACAGGGGCCTACGAGCAGTACTTC. As protein: CASSTGAYEQYF.

In this sample, this clone turned up a few times. The rearrangement uses TRBV6-5 and TRBJ1-2, with no clear D. The CDR3 is 12 amino acids. The germline V and J ends were trimmed by 2 bases and 8 bases, with 9 bases remaining between them. Germline V CDR1 and CDR2: MNHEY, SVGAGI. The CDR3 region has the DNA TGTGCCAGCAGTTACGATCGAAGGGGCTACACCTTC. Translation: CASSYDRRGYTF.

This chain uses TRBV13 with TRBJ1-3; tentatively, D is TRBD1 (5 bases). This CDR3 is built from 15 residues. V lost 5 bases to trimming and J lost 0 bases, with 11 bases between them. Germline CDR1 and CDR2: PRHDT and FYEKMQ (reference sequence). The CDR3 loop reads CASSLGTISGNTIYF. The CDR3 region has the DNA TGTGCCAGCAGCCTCGGGACTATCTCTGGAAACACCATATATTTT.

This clone was counted between two and nine times. This sequence joins TRBV13 and TRBJ1-1, with unresolved D. Trimming shortened V by 11 bases and J by 0 bases, and 10 bases separated the two germline ends. The CDR3 consists of 12 residues. Germline CDR1 reads PRHDT; CDR2 reads FYEKMQ (reference sequence). The DNA for the CDR3 is TGTGCCGCCAATTACTTGAACACTGAAGCTTTCTTT. Translating it yields CAANYLNTEAFF.

This chain uses TRBV7-9 with TRBJ1-1; 10 bases are shared with TRBD1. This CDR3 is 14 amino acids long. The V and J ends lost 6 bases and 7 bases, in that order; junction bases with no gene match: 8. Germline-derived CDR1 and CDR2 are SEHNR and FQNEAQ (reference sequence). The CDR3 loop reads CASRTRQGAGEAFF. CDR3 in DNA: TGTGCCAGCAGAACTCGACAGGGGGCAGGTGAAGCTTTCTTT. The full variable domain, its missing parts supplied by reference TRBV7-9 and TRBJ1-1, is DTGVSQNPRHKITKRGQNVTFRCDPISEHNRLYWYRQTLGQGPEFLTYFQNEAQLEKSRLLSDRFSAERPKGSFSTLEIQRTEQGDSAMYLCASRTRQGAGEAFFGQGTRLTVV.

The chain has TRBV30 and TRBJ2-7; unclear D gene. The germline V gene encodes CDR1 GTSNPN and CDR2 SVGIG (reference sequence). V was trimmed by 2 bases and J by 5 bases, leaving 13 bases between them. This CDR3 region has 13 residues. CDR3 in DNA: TGTGCCTGGAGTCATGGAGTCCCAAACGAGCAGTACTTC. Residues: CAWSHGVPNEQYF.

Only one count was recorded for this clone. The chain employs TRBV20-1 and TRBJ1-2, with D unclear. Germline-derived CDR1 and CDR2 are DFQATT and SNEGSKA (reference sequence). V dropped 5 bases and J dropped 0 bases, with 4 bases sitting between them. CDR3 length: 11 amino acids. The CDR3 here is CSAAANYGYTF. As DNA, the CDR3 is TGCAGTGCTGCGGCTAACTATGGCTACACCTTC.

The chain joins TRBV7-8 to TRBJ2-1; D remains ambiguous. Between the trimmed V and J ends, which lost 5 bases and 9 bases, there was a span of 11 bases. This CDR3 spans 12 amino acids. CDR1 SGHVS and CDR2 FQNEAQ come from the germline V gene. The DNA for the CDR3 is TGTGCCAGCAGCCCATTCCCTGGTGAGCAGTTCTTC. It codes for CASSPFPGEQFF.

This clone was seen a handful of times. The chain links TRBV18 to TRBJ2-7; tentatively, D is TRBD1 (5 bases). Germline lookup yields CDR1 KGHSH and CDR2 LQKENI. V was shortened by 6 bases and J by 0 bases, with 15 bases between the two germline ends. This CDR3 contains 15 residues. The CDR3 region is CASSSGTGSSYEQYF. The CDR3 DNA is TGTGCCAGCTCGTCCGGAACAGGTAGCTCCTACGAGCAGTACTTC. The variable domain in full, completed from reference TRBV18 and TRBJ2-7, reads NAGVMQNPRHLVRRRGQEARLRCSPMKGHSHVYWYRQLPEEGLKFMVYLQKENIIDESGMPKERFSAEFPKEGPSILRIQQVVRGDSAAYFCASSSGTGSSYEQYFGPGTRLTVT.

V is TRBV6-5 and J is TRBJ1-3; tentative D call: TRBD1 (6 bases). Trimming shortened V by 2 bases and J by 0 bases, and 8 bases separated the two germline ends. Germline CDR1 MNHEY, CDR2 SVGAGI. This CDR3 contains 15 residues. The CDR3 sequence is CASSYQGNSGNTIYF. CDR3 DNA: TGTGCCAGCAGTTACCAGGGGAACTCTGGAAACACCATATATTTT.

The V and J genes are TRBV6-1 and TRBJ1-6, with 10 bases that match TRBD1. The germline CDR1 and CDR2 sequences are MNHNS and SASEGT. Losses at the gene ends were 5 bases for V and 10 bases for J; bases not matched to a gene: 5. The CDR3 contains 14 residues. The CDR3 loop reads CASSKTGGRSPLHF. In DNA form, the CDR3 reads TGTGCCAGCAGTAAGACAGGGGGCCGGTCACCCCTCCACTTT.

This clone appeared a few times. CDR3 in amino acids: CASSLDQISPDTEAFF. CDR3 coding DNA: TGTGCCAGCAGTTTGGACCAGATCTCTCCCGACACTGAAGCTTTCTTT. This rearrangement joins TRBV28 to TRBJ1-1; no firm D call. The length of the CDR3 is 16 residues. Trimming removed 3 bases at V and 3 bases at J, with 17 bases between. Germline CDR1 MDHEN, CDR2 SYDVKM.

This clone was counted a few times. At the DNA level, this CDR3 is encoded by other sequences in the same sample as well. The rearrangement links TRBV9 to TRBJ2-7; D gene ambiguous. Germline CDR1 SGDLS, CDR2 YYNGEE. The CDR3 consists of 14 residues. V dropped 2 bases and J dropped 0 bases, with 9 bases sitting between them. The CDR3 nucleotides are TGTGCCAGCAGCGTGGCCGACTTCTCCTACGAGCAGTACTTC. Amino acids: CASSVADFSYEQYF.